This is a list of T cell receptor beta chains from one sample in a study of blood T cell repertoires in COVID-19. Sequencing was performed with immunoSEQ multiplex PCR; in TCRdb, only in-frame clones are kept and a portion is missing. This sample carries about 240,000 clones, roughly 86% of them seen once, and the ten largest clones take 2% to 3%. Material for sequencing was PBMCs or T cells enriched from blood (not recorded which). The receptors come from a woman in her 30s with acute COVID-19. The CDR3 runs from the conserved cysteine through the conserved F or W. The D gene is left open where the match is weak. Clone size is not always given. Where it is, it says once, few, many or a class for expanded clones.

NA	TRBV6-5	NA	TRBJ2-2	CASSLTGPGTGELFF	TGTGCCAGCAGCCTAACAGGCCCCGGCACCGGGGAGCTGTTTTTT
TRBD1	TRBV19	NA	TRBJ1-5	CASSITTGGTGLNQPQHF	TGTGCCAGTAGTATTACGACAGGCGGGACAGGGTTAAATCAGCCCCAGCATTTT
NA	TRBV2	NA	TRBJ1-5	CASRGREGNQPQHF	TGTGCCAGCAGGGGGAGAGAGGGCAATCAGCCCCAGCATTTT
NA	TRBV18	NA	TRBJ2-7	CASSPRVTGESYEQYF	TGTGCCAGCTCACCACGTGTGACGGGAGAGTCCTACGAGCAGTACTTC
NA	TRBV5-8	NA	TRBJ2-3	CASSLWQNTDTQYF	TGTGCCAGCAGCTTGTGGCAGAACACAGATACGCAGTATTTT
NA	TRBV7-8	NA	TRBJ1-1	CASSRGGGETEAFF	TGTGCCAGCAGCCGAGGTGGAGGGGAGACTGAAGCTTTCTTT
TRBD1	TRBV4-2	NA	TRBJ1-4	CASSQEWTGRNEKLFF	TGTGCCAGCAGCCAAGAGTGGACAGGGCGAAATGAAAAACTGTTTTTT
TRBD1	TRBV10-3	NA	TRBJ1-1	CATGGDRGNTEAFF	TGTGCCACCGGTGGGGACAGGGGGAACACTGAAGCTTTCTTT
NA	TRBV4-3	NA	TRBJ2-2	CASSQVQITGELFF	TGCGCCAGCAGCCAAGTTCAAATCACCGGGGAGCTGTTTTTT
NA	TRBV6-5	NA	TRBJ2-3	CASSYVSSTDTQYF	TGTGCCAGCAGTTACGTCTCTAGCACAGATACGCAGTATTTT
TRBD1	TRBV7-9	NA	TRBJ1-2	CASSFGQGNGYTF	TGTGCCAGCAGCTTCGGACAGGGAAATGGCTACACCTTC
NA	TRBV28	NA	TRBJ2-6	CASTQGGAGANVLTF	TGTGCCAGCACCCAGGGGGGTGCTGGGGCCAACGTCCTGACTTTC
NA	TRBV19	NA	TRBJ1-3	CASSIDRGVAGNTIYF	TGTGCCAGTAGTATAGATCGCGGGGTAGCTGGAAACACCATATATTTT
NA	TRBV4-3	once	TRBJ2-7	CASSQDWRATAYEQYF	TGCGCCAGCAGCCAAGACTGGAGGGCAACAGCCTACGAGCAGTACTTC
NA	TRBV4-3	NA	TRBJ1-4	CASSQAQFNEKLFF	TGCGCCAGCAGCCAAGCACAGTTTAATGAAAAACTGTTTTTT
TRBD2	TRBV5-8	NA	TRBJ2-4	CASSWGGF	TGTGCCAGCAGCTGGGGGGGTTTC
TRBD1	TRBV4-3	few	TRBJ1-5	CASSMWAGGSPNQPQHF	TGCGCCAGCAGTATGTGGGCAGGGGGCTCTCCCAATCAGCCCCAGCATTTT
TRBD1	TRBV4-1	NA	TRBJ2-7	CASSHQGAVNEQYF	TGCGCCAGCAGCCATCAGGGGGCGGTTAACGAGCAGTACTTC
NA	TRBV2	NA	TRBJ1-3	CAGQRLRGSGNTIYF	TGTGCCGGCCAGAGACTGCGAGGCTCTGGAAACACCATATATTTT
NA	TRBV7-2	NA	TRBJ2-7	CASSPRQSYEQYF	TGTGCCAGCAGCCCTAGACAGTCCTACGAGCAGTACTTC
NA	TRBV30	NA	TRBJ1-2	CAWGLIRGGYTF	TGTGCCTGGGGGCTTATAAGGGGCGGCTACACCTTC
TRBD2	TRBV11-3	NA	TRBJ2-1	CASSSTSGHNEQFF	TGTGCCAGCAGCTCGACTAGCGGACACAATGAGCAGTTCTTC
NA	TRBV19	NA	TRBJ2-3	CASSIGGAGTDTQYF	TGTGCCAGTAGTATTGGGGGGGCCGGGACAGATACGCAGTATTTT
NA	TRBV11-3	NA	TRBJ2-3	CASSLERTDTQYF	TGTGCCAGCAGCTTAGAGAGGACAGATACGCAGTATTTT
NA	TRBV4-1	NA	TRBJ1-4	CASSKTGLGEKLFF	TGCGCCAGCAGCAAAACAGGGTTAGGAGAAAAACTGTTTTTT
NA	TRBV19	NA	TRBJ2-2	CASSSNRASGELFF	TGTGCCAGTAGTTCTAACAGGGCATCCGGGGAGCTGTTTTTT
NA	TRBV25-1	few	TRBJ1-6	CASRPRGGLNSPLHF	TGTGCCAGCAGACCTAGGGGCGGCCTGAATTCACCCCTCCACTTT
NA	TRBV29-1	NA	TRBJ1-1	CSVDDRKNTEAFF	TGCAGCGTTGACGACAGAAAGAACACTGAAGCTTTCTTT
TRBD1	TRBV5-6	NA	TRBJ2-7	CASSFWDRGYEQYF	TGTGCCAGCAGCTTTTGGGACAGGGGCTACGAGCAGTACTTC
NA	TRBV9	NA	TRBJ1-2	CASSVDGKGFLYGYTF	TGTGCCAGCAGCGTAGACGGGAAAGGGTTCCTCTATGGCTACACCTTC
TRBD1	TRBV19	NA	TRBJ1-1	CASSPRTGGLDTEAFF	TGTGCCAGTAGTCCACGGACAGGGGGCTTGGACACTGAAGCTTTCTTT
NA	TRBV4-3	NA	TRBJ2-1	CASMAGRDFGSEQFF	TGCGCCAGTATGGCAGGCAGGGACTTTGGTAGTGAGCAGTTCTTC
TRBD1	TRBV10-2	NA	TRBJ1-6	CASQSRAGGMNSPLHF	TGCGCCAGCCAGAGTAGGGCAGGGGGGATGAATTCACCCCTCCACTTT
TRBD1	TRBV4-1	NA	TRBJ1-2	CASSQEGRDSSKRPYGYTF	TGCGCCAGCAGCCAAGAAGGAAGGGACAGCTCAAAGCGACCTTATGGCTACACCTTC
TRBD1	TRBV18	NA	TRBJ2-6	CASSNTGQGMSGANVLTF	TGTGCCAGCTCAAATACGGGACAGGGGATGTCTGGGGCCAACGTCCTGACTTTC
NA	TRBV5-4	once	TRBJ2-5	CASRFTPGQGETQYF	TGTGCCAGCAGATTTACTCCGGGACAAGGAGAGACCCAGTACTTC
NA	TRBV9	NA	TRBJ2-7	CASSPQGDNEQYF	TGTGCCAGCAGCCCACAGGGTGACAACGAGCAGTACTTC
NA	TRBV5-1	NA	TRBJ1-3	CASSLDRGNTIYF	TGCGCCAGCAGCTTGGACAGGGGAAACACCATATATTTT
NA	TRBV10-2	NA	TRBJ1-1	CASRPSGNTEAFF	TGCGCCAGCAGGCCCTCAGGGAACACTGAAGCTTTCTTT
TRBD2	TRBV7-9	few	TRBJ2-5	CASSPGTTKETQYF	TGTGCCAGCAGCCCAGGGACTACGAAAGAGACCCAGTACTTC
NA	TRBV5-1	NA	TRBJ2-5	CASSSQETQYF	TGCGCCAGCAGCTCGCAAGAGACCCAGTACTTC
NA	TRBV30	NA	TRBJ1-4	CACLVVGLGEKLFF	TGTGCCTGTCTAGTCGTTGGCTTAGGTGAAAAACTGTTTTTT
NA	TRBV15	once	TRBJ2-6	CATSRGTDKLSSGANVLTF	TGTGCCACCAGCAGAGGGACAGATAAACTTTCCTCTGGGGCCAACGTCCTGACTTTC
NA	TRBV28	once	TRBJ1-2	CASSFDSYGYTF	TGTGCCAGCAGTTTCGACAGCTATGGCTACACCTTC
NA	TRBV19	NA	TRBJ1-5	CASSIGPWARTAGSNQPQHF	TGTGCCAGTAGTATAGGCCCCTGGGCACGGACAGCCGGGAGCAATCAGCCCCAGCATTTT
TRBD2	TRBV7-9	NA	TRBJ2-7	CASSPGLAGGEPYEQYF	TGTGCCAGCAGTCCAGGACTAGCGGGGGGCGAACCCTACGAGCAGTACTTC
TRBD2	TRBV7-7	NA	TRBJ2-1	CASSLELAGDYNEQFF	TGTGCTAGCAGCTTGGAACTAGCGGGGGACTACAATGAGCAGTTCTTC